The next 19 T cell receptor beta chains were all read from a single sample in a study of shared clonotypes between healthy human individuals. The data were produced by immunoSEQ multiplex PCR, yet TCRdb's version contains in-frame clones alone and is incomplete. The table lists approximately 500,000 clones, over 70% of them singletons. Sequencing used PBMCs. Source of these receptors: a woman between 35 and 50 years old in good health. Some clones in this sample may be carry-over from other donors' samples.

The CDR3, as DNA: TGTGCCAGCAGCTATCCTCCGGGCCGACTAGCGGGAGGGCCAGCCGATACGCAGTATTTT. It codes for CASSYPPGRLAGGPADTQYF. This chain connects TRBV9 to TRBJ2-3; 14 bases align to TRBD2. The J segment lost 6 bases and the V segment lost 4 bases, leaving 19 bases of the junction unmatched. The CDR3 is 20 residues long. Germline V CDR1 and CDR2: SGDLS, YYNGEE. The whole variable domain, filled in from reference TRBV9 and TRBJ2-3, reads DSGVTQTPKHLITATGQRVTLRCSPRSGDLSVYWYQQSLDQGLQFLIQYYNGEERAKGNILERFSAQQFPDLHSELNLSSLELGDSALYFCASSYPPGRLAGGPADTQYFGPGTRLTVL.

This clone was picked up a small number of times. The junction does not match germline at one end; this may be a read error. The V call is TRBV28, the J call TRBJ1-5, with a tentative D call TRBD1 (5 bases). The CDR3 extends over 11 amino acids. Germline-derived CDR1 and CDR2 are MDHEN and SYDVKM. This CDR3 reads CASSVPGRTYF. The CDR3 nucleotides read TGTGCCAGCAGTGTCCCGGGACGGACGTATTTT. Supplemented by reference TRBV28 and TRBJ1-5, the full variable domain reads DVKVTQSSRYLVKRTGEKVFLECVQDMDHENMFWYRQDPGLGLRLIYFSYDVKMKEKGDIPEGYSVSREKKERFSLILESASTNQTSMYLCASSVPGRTYFGDGTRLSIL.

V gene TRBV21-1 combines with J gene TRBJ1-1; the table's D call, TRBD1, was not checked against the DNA. TRBV21-1 is assigned pseudogene status. The CDR3 sequence is 17 residues long. The CDR3 nucleotides read TGTGCCAGCAGCAAAGGGGACAGAACCTCCATGAACACTGAAGCTTTCTTT. This sequence encodes CASSKGDRTSMNTEAFF.

The chain couples TRBV7-3 to TRBJ2-3; D is possibly TRBD2 (6 bases). Germline V gene lookup returns CDR1 SGHTA and CDR2 FQGTGA. V lost 1 base to trimming and J lost 8 bases, with 10 bases between them. The CDR3 runs to 13 residues. CDR3: CASSLISGGTQYF. For the CDR3, the DNA is TGTGCCAGCAGCTTAATTTCCGGGGGTACGCAGTATTTT.

Note on this clone: Other DNA variants within this sample encode the same CDR3. The chain couples TRBV2 to TRBJ2-5; D unclear. Germline V gene data show CDR1 as SNHLY and CDR2 as FYNNEI. This CDR3 has 11 residues. V was shortened by 4 bases and J by 5 bases, with 5 bases between the two germline ends. CDR3 sequence reads: CASSVEETQYF. CDR3 sequence (DNA): TGTGCCAGCAGTGTAGAGGAGACCCAGTACTTC.

The chain is built from TRBV10-3 and TRBJ1-5; 7 bases map to TRBD1. Germline V gene lookup returns CDR1 ENHRY and CDR2 SYGVKD. J was trimmed by 2 bases and V by 5 bases; bases with no gene match: 3. The CDR3 has 14 residues. The CDR3 region is CAISLTGGNQPQHF. DNA of the CDR3: TGTGCCATCAGTCTAACAGGGGGCAATCAGCCCCAGCATTTT.

This chain links TRBV11-3 with TRBJ2-3, with 10 bases lining up with TRBD1. V trimming: 5 bases; J trimming: 2 bases; junction bases outside the gene matches: 1. Germline V gene lookup returns CDR1 SGHNT and CDR2 YENEEA. The CDR3 loop spans 14 amino acids. CDR3: CASSGTGATDTQYF. In nucleotides, the CDR3 is TGTGCCAGCAGCGGGACAGGGGCCACAGATACGCAGTATTTT. Together with reference TRBV11-3 and TRBJ2-3, the CDR3 gives the full variable domain: EAGVVQSPRYKIIEKKQPVAFWCNPISGHNTLYWYLQNLGQGPELLIRYENEEAVDDSQLPKDRFSAERLKGVDSTLKIQPAELGDSAVYLCASSGTGATDTQYFGPGTRLTVL.

This clone was counted only a few times. The chain recombines TRBV11-2 with TRBJ2-2; tentatively, D is TRBD2 (5 bases). The CDR3 has 16 amino acids. Trimming cost V 2 bases and J 4 bases, with 14 bases left between them. Germline CDR1 and CDR2: SGHAT and FQNNGV. Here the CDR3 reads CASSLNAEAGTGELFF. The DNA of the CDR3 is TGTGCCAGCAGCTTAAATGCGGAGGCGGGCACCGGGGAGCTGTTTTTT.

This clone has just a few counts. The chain couples TRBV7-9 to TRBJ1-4, with a weak D call TRBD1 (6 bases). The germline CDR1 and CDR2 sequences are SEHNR and FQNEAQ (reference sequence). Trimming cost V 4 bases and J 7 bases, with 10 bases left between them. There are 13 residues in the CDR3. The CDR3 is CASSSQGTEKLFF. Written as DNA, the CDR3 is TGTGCCAGCAGCTCACAGGGTACTGAAAAACTGTTTTTT.

V usage is TRBV6-4 and J usage is TRBJ1-1; D is ambiguous. V lost 5 bases and J lost 0, with 7 bases in between. Germline CDR1 is MRHNA and CDR2 is SNTAGT. The CDR3 runs to 13 residues. The CDR3: CASSIRLNTEAFF. The CDR3 DNA reads as TGTGCCAGCAGTATACGACTGAACACTGAAGCTTTCTTT.

The V and J genes are TRBV15 and TRBJ2-5; TRBD2 might be the D (6 bases). This CDR3 spans 15 amino acids. V gave up 3 bases and J gave up 2 bases, with 13 bases separating them. The germline V gene encodes CDR1 LNHNV and CDR2 YYDKDF (reference sequence). In DNA, the CDR3 is TGTGCCACCAGCAGGGGTGGGGGGTCACAAGAGACCCAGTACTTC. This encodes CATSRGGGSQETQYF.

This clone showed up just a few times. The chain recombines TRBV7-2 with TRBJ1-5; a possible D gene is TRBD1 (6 bases). Germline CDR1 and CDR2: SGHTA and FQGNSA. The CDR3 runs 16 residues. V was shortened by 4 bases and J by 0 bases, with 13 bases between the two germline ends. The DNA for the CDR3 is TGTGCCAGCAGCTACTCGGACAGTTATAGCAATCAGCCCCAGCATTTT. Translating it yields CASSYSDSYSNQPQHF.

This clone was picked up a small number of times. Since a far larger clone is one base different, this is likely a read error. This rearrangement joins TRBV2 to TRBJ1-4, with no clear D. Trimming took 7 bases from V and 8 from J, leaving 17 bases between them. CDR1 SNHLY and CDR2 FYNNEI come from the germline V gene. The CDR3 is made up of 14 amino acids. The CDR3 DNA sequence: TGTGCCAGCAATTCCGGGAGGCTTGGCGAAAAACTGTTTTTT. Encoded protein: CASNSGRLGEKLFF.

Details on this clone: A far larger clone lies a single base away; this is likely a read error. This rearrangement joins TRBV10-3 to TRBJ1-3; D might be TRBD1 (5 bases). The germline V gene has CDR1 ENHRY and CDR2 SYGVKD. The CDR3 spans 14 residues. The CDR3 region is CAISEAGSGNIIYF. DNA of the CDR3: TGTGCCATCAGTGAGGCAGGGTCTGGAAACATCATATATTTT.

On this clone itself: With only one base between it and a far larger clone, this is likely a read error. The chain links TRBV29-1 to TRBJ2-7; TRBD2 matches at 12 bases. Germline values: CDR1 SQVTM, CDR2 ANQGSEA. This CDR3 has 13 amino acids. This CDR3 reads CSVAGLAGYERYF. In nucleotides, the CDR3 is TGCAGCGTTGCGGGACTAGCGGGCTACGAGCGGTACTTC.

This chain links TRBV15 with TRBJ2-5; 9 positions match TRBD1. Germline V CDR1 and CDR2: LNHNV, YYDKDF (reference sequence). V gave up 2 bases and J gave up 4 bases; unmatched junction bases: 11. CDR3 length equals 17 residues. CDR3 loop: CATSRTRGDRGSETQYF. The CDR3 bases are TGTGCCACCAGCAGAACCCGGGGAGACAGGGGGTCAGAGACCCAGTACTTC.

The J gene is TRBJ2-7, the V gene TRBV30, with 8 bases aligning to TRBD1. The V gene end was trimmed by 8 bases and the J gene end by 6 bases; junction bases not matched to a gene: 15. Germline CDR1 GTSNPN, CDR2 SVGIG (reference sequence). The CDR3 loop spans 14 amino acids. In DNA form, the CDR3 reads TGTGCCACTGACAGGGGAATCAGCCAGGGCGAGCAGTACTTC. It translates to CATDRGISQGEQYF. Based on the CDR3 plus reference TRBV30 and TRBJ2-7, the full variable domain is SQTIHQWPATLVQPVGSPLSLECTVEGTSNPNLYWYRQAAGRGLQLLFYSVGIGQISSEVPQNLSASRPQDRQFILSSKKLLLSDSGFYLCATDRGISQGEQYFGPGTRLTVT.

The V gene is TRBV27, the J gene TRBJ1-1, with TRBD1 as a possible D gene (5 bases). V lost 3 bases, J lost 6 bases, and 14 bases lay in between. This CDR3 is 14 amino acids long. CDR1 MNHEY and CDR2 SMNVEV come from the germline V gene (reference sequence). The CDR3 spells CASSFGARWSEAFF. DNA for the CDR3: TGTGCCAGCAGTTTTGGGGCGCGATGGTCTGAAGCTTTCTTT.

This sequence joins TRBV5-1 and TRBJ2-2; 7 bases agree with TRBD1. The CDR3 spans 13 residues. Trimming at V came to 5 bases and at J to 3 bases, leaving 1 base not matched to a gene. Germline V gene sequence: CDR1 SGHRS, CDR2 YFSETQ. The CDR3 coding sequence is TGCGCCAGCAGTGGGACAGACACCGGGGAGCTGTTTTTT. It is translated as CASSGTDTGELFF.